This T cell receptor beta chain was sequenced for a study of CD8 T cells in Susac syndrome (dated by TCRdb to the late 2010s). With regard to the full study: Repertoire sequencing was used to test whether CD8+ T cell activation and differentiation in Susac syndrome was antigen driven. The study compared CD8+ T cell repertoire clonality among 12 healthy donors, around 14 Susac syndrome patients and fewer than 19 multiple sclerosis patients. Broader findings and caveats from the paper: The number of individuals in the TCR sequencing and HLA analysis was recognized as being relatively small.

Peripheral blood CD8+ and CD4+ T cells from healthy donors, Susac syndrome patients and multiple sclerosis patients were profiled using high-throughput TCR beta sequencing. Multiple sclerosis controls were treatment-naive patients with stable or active relapsing-remitting disease fulfilling revised McDonald criteria. Bulk CD8+ and CD4+ T cells were purified by magnetic negative isolation, while CD8+ TEMRA cells were enriched using FACS. Blood was collected in EDTA tubes and processed within 24 hours, with PBMCs isolated through density gradient centrifugation. PBMCs intended for TCR sequencing were frozen in liquid nitrogen and were later thawed in a 37 degrees C water bath. Purity of sorted or isolated CD4+, CD8+ and CD8+ TEMRA cells was at least 90%. This clonotype was counted a few times. The target of this receptor is not known. One base away there is no much larger clone; base qualities are not given.

The junction shows trimming of 7 bases on V and 4 bases on J, plus 9 bases between the germline ends. The CDR3 measures 12 amino acids from cysteine to phenylalanine. Here the CDR3 DNA is all that survives: 36 bases in frame from base 1. RNA was extracted using the RNeasy kit, and 0.5 to 1 microgram was reverse transcribed with random hexamers. The immunoSEQ multiplex PCR assay, covering 54 Vbeta and 13 Jbeta segments, was used to amplify TCR beta CDR3 regions. PCR amplification bias was corrected by using a synthetic template baseline for primer optimization and computational correction. In the paper's pipeline: Only productive sequences were kept, with reads annotated to V, D and J genes according to IMGT and analyzed in immunoSEQ Analyzer. Clonality was calculated as one minus the Shannon entropy normalized by log2 of the number of productive unique sequences. For each patient and control, public and private clones were evaluated within the 100 most prevalent clones. Clones were defined as Susac-specific if absent from the healthy and MS cohorts, from over a thousand published viral clones and from other ImmuneACCESS disease sequences. TCRdb reworked the public reads: Q25 trimming with fastp, MiXCR clone assembly, productive beta chains retained. Identical CDR3 proteins give one entry, which carries the most common genes and DNA. What appears here as the V and J calls and clone size reflects TCRdb's work, not the paper's. The sample has about 400,000 distinct CDR3 sequences on record, approximately 85% of them singletons. The ten largest clones take up approximately 0.12% of the sample.

The chain is assembled from TRBV12-3 or TRBV12-4 and TRBJ2-3; TRBD1 is a possible D gene, resting on 5 matching bases. Sample: CD8+ T cells from PBMCs. This receptor was taken from a human donor with multiple sclerosis. The encoded CDR3 is CASIQGSDTQYF. Read as DNA, the sequence is TGTGCCAGCATTCAGGGCTCAGATACGCAGTATTTT.